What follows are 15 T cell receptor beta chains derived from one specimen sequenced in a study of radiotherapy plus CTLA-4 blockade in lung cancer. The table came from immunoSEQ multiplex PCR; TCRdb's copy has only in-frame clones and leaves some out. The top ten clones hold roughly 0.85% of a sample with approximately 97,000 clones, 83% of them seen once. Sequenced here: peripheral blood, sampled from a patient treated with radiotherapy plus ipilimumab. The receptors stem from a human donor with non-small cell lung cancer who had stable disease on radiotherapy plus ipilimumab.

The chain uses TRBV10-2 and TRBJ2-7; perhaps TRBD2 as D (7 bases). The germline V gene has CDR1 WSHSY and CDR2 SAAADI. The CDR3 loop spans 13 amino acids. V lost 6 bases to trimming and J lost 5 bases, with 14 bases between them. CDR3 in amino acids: CASRGGQWHEQYF. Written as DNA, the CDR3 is TGCGCCAGCAGGGGGGGGCAGTGGCACGAGCAGTACTTC.

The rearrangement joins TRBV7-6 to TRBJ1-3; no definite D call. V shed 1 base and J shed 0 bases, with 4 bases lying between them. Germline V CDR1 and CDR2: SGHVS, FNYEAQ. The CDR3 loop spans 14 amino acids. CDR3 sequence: CASSLGSSGNTIYF. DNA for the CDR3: TGTGCCAGCAGCTTAGGGTCCTCTGGAAACACCATATATTTT.

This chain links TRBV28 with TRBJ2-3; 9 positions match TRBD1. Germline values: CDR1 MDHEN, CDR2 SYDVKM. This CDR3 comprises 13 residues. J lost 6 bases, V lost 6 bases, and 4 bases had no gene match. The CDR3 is CASRRQGGDTQYF. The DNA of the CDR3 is TGTGCCAGCAGGCGACAGGGGGGGGATACGCAGTATTTT.

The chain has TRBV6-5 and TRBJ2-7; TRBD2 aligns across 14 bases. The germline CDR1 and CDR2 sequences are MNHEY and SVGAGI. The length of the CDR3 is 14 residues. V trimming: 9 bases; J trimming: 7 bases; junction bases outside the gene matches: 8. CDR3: CASSGLAGVGEQYF. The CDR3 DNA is TGTGCCAGTTCGGGACTAGCGGGAGTGGGGGAGCAGTACTTC.

The CDR3 spells CASSLLANSYEQYF. The CDR3 bases are TGTGCCAGCAGTTTACTGGCCAACTCCTACGAGCAGTACTTC. V and J are TRBV28 and TRBJ2-7; no clear D gene. Germline lookup yields CDR1 MDHEN and CDR2 SYDVKM. The CDR3 is 14 amino acids. The V gene lost 2 bases and the J gene lost 0 bases, with 8 bases spanning the gap.

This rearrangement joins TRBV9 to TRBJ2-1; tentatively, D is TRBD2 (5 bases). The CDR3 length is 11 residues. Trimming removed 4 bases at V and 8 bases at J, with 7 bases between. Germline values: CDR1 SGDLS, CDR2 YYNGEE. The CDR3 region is CASSLADEQFF. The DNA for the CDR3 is TGTGCCAGCAGCCTAGCTGATGAGCAGTTCTTC.

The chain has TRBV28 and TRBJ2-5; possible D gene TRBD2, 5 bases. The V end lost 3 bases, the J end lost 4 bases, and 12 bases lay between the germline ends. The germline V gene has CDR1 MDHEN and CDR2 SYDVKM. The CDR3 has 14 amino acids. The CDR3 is CASSFSARAETQYF. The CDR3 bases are TGTGCCAGCAGTTTTAGCGCGAGGGCAGAGACCCAGTACTTC.

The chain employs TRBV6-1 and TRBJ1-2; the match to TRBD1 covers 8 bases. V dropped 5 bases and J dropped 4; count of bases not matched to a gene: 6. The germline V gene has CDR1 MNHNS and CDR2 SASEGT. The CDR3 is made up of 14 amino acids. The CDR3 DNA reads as TGTGCCAGCAGTACTGGACAGGGAAGCTATGGCTACACCTTC. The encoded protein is CASSTGQGSYGYTF.

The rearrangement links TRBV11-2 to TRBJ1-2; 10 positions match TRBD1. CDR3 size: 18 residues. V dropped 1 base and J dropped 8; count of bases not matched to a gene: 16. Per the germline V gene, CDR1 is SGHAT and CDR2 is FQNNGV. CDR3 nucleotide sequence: TGTGCCAGCAGCTTAGGTCCTCTGACAGGGGGCCTCTTGTTCGGCTACACCTTC. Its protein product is CASSLGPLTGGLLFGYTF.

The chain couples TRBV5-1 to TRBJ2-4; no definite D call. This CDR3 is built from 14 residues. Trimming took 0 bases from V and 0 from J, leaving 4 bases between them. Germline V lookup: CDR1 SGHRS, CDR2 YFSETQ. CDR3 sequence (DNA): TGCGCCAGCAGCTTGGGACTAGCCAAAAACATTCAGTACTTC. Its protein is CASSLGLAKNIQYF.

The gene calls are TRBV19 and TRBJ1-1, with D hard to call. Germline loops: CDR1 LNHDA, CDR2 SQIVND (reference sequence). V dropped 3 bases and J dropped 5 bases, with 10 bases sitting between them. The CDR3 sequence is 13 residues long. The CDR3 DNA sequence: TGTGCCAGTAGTATGGGCAGCAGGACTGAAGCTTTCTTT. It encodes CASSMGSRTEAFF.

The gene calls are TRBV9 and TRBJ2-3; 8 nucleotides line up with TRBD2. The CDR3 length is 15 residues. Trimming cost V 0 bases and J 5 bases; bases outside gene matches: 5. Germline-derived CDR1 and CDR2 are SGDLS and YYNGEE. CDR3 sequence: CASSVDGRALDTQYF. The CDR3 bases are TGTGCCAGCAGCGTAGACGGGAGGGCTTTAGATACGCAGTATTTT. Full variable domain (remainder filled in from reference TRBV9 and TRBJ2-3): DSGVTQTPKHLITATGQRVTLRCSPRSGDLSVYWYQQSLDQGLQFLIQYYNGEERAKGNILERFSAQQFPDLHSELNLSSLELGDSALYFCASSVDGRALDTQYFGPGTRLTVL.

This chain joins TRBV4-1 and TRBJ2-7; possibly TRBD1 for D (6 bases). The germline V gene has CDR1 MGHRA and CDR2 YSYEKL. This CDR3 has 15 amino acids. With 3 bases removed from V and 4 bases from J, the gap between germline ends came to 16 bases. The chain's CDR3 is CASSQGPGQQYEQYF. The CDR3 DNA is TGCGCCAGCAGCCAGGGCCCGGGACAACAATACGAGCAGTACTTC.

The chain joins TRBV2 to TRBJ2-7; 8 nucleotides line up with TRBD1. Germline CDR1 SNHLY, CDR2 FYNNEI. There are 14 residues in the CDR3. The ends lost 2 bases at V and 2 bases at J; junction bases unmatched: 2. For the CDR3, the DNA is TGTGCCAGCAGTGAAAACAGGGGGGCCTACGAGCAGTACTTC. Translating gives CASSENRGAYEQYF.

CDR3 in amino acids: CASSQDEGRPDTQYF. CDR3 DNA sequence: TGCGCCAGCAGCCAAGACGAGGGCCGGCCAGATACGCAGTATTTT. The chain is built from TRBV4-1 and TRBJ2-3; TRBD2 might be the D (5 bases). V was trimmed by 0 bases and J by 4 bases, leaving 11 bases between them. The CDR3 loop spans 15 amino acids. Germline V gene data show CDR1 as MGHRA and CDR2 as YSYEKL.